Listed here is a single T cell receptor beta chain. Its antigen is unknown. Amplification used 60 Vbeta primers and 13 Jbeta primers. Profiled with immunoSEQ multiplex PCR; TCRdb holds only in-frame clones, not every one. The sample lists 130,000 to 150,000 clones, under 85% occurring once. The sample belongs to a study of cytomegalovirus exposure and HLA in healthy donors. Study-level results: What was likely a sequencing artifact was a cluster of highly shared sequence variants. Solely CMV serostatus was available to characterize immune exposure. According to the study, 150 to 200 TCR beta chains were cytomegalovirus-associated.

Sequencing was done on a sample of PBMCs. The TCR comes from a woman in her thirties or forties in good health and CMV-seropositive.

CDR3 sequence: CASSILGQNTEAFF. As DNA, the CDR3 is TGTGCCAGTAGTATCTTGGGGCAGAACACTGAAGCTTTCTTT. The chain employs TRBV19 and TRBJ1-1; TRBD1 is a possible D gene (5 bases). From germline, CDR1 is LNHDA and CDR2 SQIVND (reference sequence). The CDR3 extends over 14 amino acids. V shed 3 bases and J shed 1 base, with 9 bases lying between them. Supplemented by reference TRBV19 and TRBJ1-1, the full variable domain reads DGGITQSPKYLFRKEGQNVTLSCEQNLNHDAMYWYRQDPGQGLRLIYYSQIVNDFQKGDIAEGYSVSREKKESFPLTVTSAQKNPTAFYLCASSILGQNTEAFFGQGTRLTVV.